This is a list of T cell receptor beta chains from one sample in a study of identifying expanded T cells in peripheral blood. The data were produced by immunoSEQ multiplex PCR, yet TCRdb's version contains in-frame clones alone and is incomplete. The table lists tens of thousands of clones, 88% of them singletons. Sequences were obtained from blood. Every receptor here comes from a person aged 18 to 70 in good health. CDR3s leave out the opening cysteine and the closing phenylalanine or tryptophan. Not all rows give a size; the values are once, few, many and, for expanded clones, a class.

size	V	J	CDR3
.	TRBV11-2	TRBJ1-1	ASSVGTRNTEAF
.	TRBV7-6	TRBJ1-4	ASSPGPPTAGIEKLF
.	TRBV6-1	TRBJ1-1	ASSVQGSEAF
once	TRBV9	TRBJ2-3	ASSVVGSDTQY
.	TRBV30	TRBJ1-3	AWALRMGGTGNTIY
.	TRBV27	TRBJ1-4	ASSSSVLPGEKLF
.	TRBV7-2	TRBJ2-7	ASSPGPRYEQY
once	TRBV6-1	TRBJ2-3	ASIHGGSGTDTQY
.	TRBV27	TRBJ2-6	ASNKQEAGANVLT
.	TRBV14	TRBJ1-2	ASSQMGRNYGYT
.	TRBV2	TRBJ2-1	ASSEAPAGPDNEQF
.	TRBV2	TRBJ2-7	ASSEALLRGEQY
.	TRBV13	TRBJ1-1	ASSLAGTGGLMNTEAF
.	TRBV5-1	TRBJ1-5	ASSLGGGNQPQH
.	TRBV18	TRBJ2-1	ASSPLAIEQF
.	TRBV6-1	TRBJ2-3	ASSEAPTGGGVTDTQY
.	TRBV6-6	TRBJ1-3	ASRTGNTIY
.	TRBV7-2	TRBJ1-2	ASTGGNYGYT
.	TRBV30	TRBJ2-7	AWSVGTGKEDEQY
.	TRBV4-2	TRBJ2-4	ASSTHRGEKNIQY
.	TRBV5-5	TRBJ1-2	ASSFGVPNYGYT
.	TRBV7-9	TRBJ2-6	ASSFNRIISGANVLT
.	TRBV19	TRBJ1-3	ASSSTGYRGSGNTIY
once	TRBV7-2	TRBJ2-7	ASSTRLAGGYEQY
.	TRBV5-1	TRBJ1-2	ASSLEGYGYT
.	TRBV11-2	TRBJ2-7	ASSLLGNYEQY
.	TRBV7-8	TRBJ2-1	ASSGQGGPSYEQF
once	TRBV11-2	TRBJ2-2	ASSWQGGELF
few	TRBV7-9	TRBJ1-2	ATRLEQGSDYGYT
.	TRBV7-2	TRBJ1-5	ASSFGQGHNQPQH
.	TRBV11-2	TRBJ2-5	ASSPLGETQY
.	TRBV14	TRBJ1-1	ASSREGDSGTEAF
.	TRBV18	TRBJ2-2	ASSPNTPGGRTGELF
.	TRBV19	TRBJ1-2	ASSMGTGSRSFADYGYT
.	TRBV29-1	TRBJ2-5	SVEFGETQY
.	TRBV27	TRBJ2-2	ASSRTGWTGELF
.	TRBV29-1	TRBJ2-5	SVAGTSGRWEETQY
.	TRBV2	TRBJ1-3	ASSYSTRDRGNTIY
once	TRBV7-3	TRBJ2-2	ASSSDLTGELF
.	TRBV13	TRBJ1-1	ASSLPLPGSKSSEAF
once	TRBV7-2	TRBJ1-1	ASSTQTGGNTEAF
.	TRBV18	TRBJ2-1	ASSPPGLNNEQF
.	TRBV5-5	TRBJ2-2	ASSTLLGELF
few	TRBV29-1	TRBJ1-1	SVVVGGYTEAF
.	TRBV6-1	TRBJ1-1	ASSDGGNTEAF
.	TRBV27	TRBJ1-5	ASATGLDQPQH
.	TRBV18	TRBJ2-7	ASSQISGRVYEQY
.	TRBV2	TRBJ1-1	ASSRQGYTEAF
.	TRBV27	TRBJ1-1	ASSYRVGTEAF
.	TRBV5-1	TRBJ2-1	ASREGPQNEQF
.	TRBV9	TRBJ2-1	ASSPRSGGLNEQF
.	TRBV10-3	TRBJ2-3	AISLTRADEGTQY
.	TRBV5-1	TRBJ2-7	ATKPGPVDEQY